The TCR beta chain under discussion was sequenced for a study of cytomegalovirus exposure and HLA in healthy donors. It was with 60 Vbeta and 13 Jbeta primers that the PCR ran. As processed by the authors: Per a later analysis, the number of unique TCR beta chains was some 80 million, of which around 9.9 million were shared. Sequencing used immunoSEQ multiplex PCR; TCRdb keeps in-frame clones, though not all of them. V, J and clone size derive from that table, while D and trimming were established from the DNA sequence. The sample records 95,000 to 100,000 clones, 75% to 90% being singletons. Study-level points and caveats: Only CMV serostatus was available as immune exposure information. It was confirmed in vitro that a few of the CMV-associated chains were specific for CMV antigens. The study listed 150 to 200 cytomegalovirus-associated TCR beta chains.

With respect to this clone: Its antigen is undetermined. Other DNA sequences from this sample encode an identical CDR3 as well.

Germline lookup yields CDR1 MNHEY and CDR2 SVGAGI. V lost 5 bases to trimming and J lost 2 bases, with 9 bases between them. This CDR3 has 13 amino acids. This receptor was taken from a man aged 30 to 39 in good health and CMV-seronegative. V is TRBV6-5 and J is TRBJ1-2; TRBD1 is a possible D gene (6 bases). Sequenced: PBMCs. CDR3 DNA sequence: TGTGCCAGCAGTCGAACAGGGAACTATGGCTACACCTTC. It specifies CASSRTGNYGYTF.